These T cell receptor beta chains were read from a single sample in a study of T-cell reconstitution after alpha-beta-depleted transplantation in children. TCRdb re-analysed the PCR reads in MiXCR, keeping a single row per CDR3 protein. The data contain around 140,000 distinct CDR3 sequences, more than 8% of them singletons. Sequencing was performed on PBMCs, mostly from graft donor cells, taken 180 days after TCRalphabeta/CD19-depleted stem cell transplant. These receptors were obtained from a female patient aged 2-9 years who had a stem cell transplant for congenital amegakaryocytic thrombocytopenia, so the T cells may come from the graft donor. The CDR3 runs from the conserved cysteine through the conserved F or W. A D gene is named only where the DNA matches it firmly. The listing skips clone size in some rows; elsewhere it reads once, few, many or a size class.

v_gene,abundance,d_gene,j_gene,CDR3nt,CDR3aa
TRBV10-3,many,.,TRBJ2-7,TGTGCCATCAGTGAAAACAGGGATCACGAGCAGTACTTC,CAISENRDHEQYF
TRBV30,few,.,TRBJ2-7,TGTGCCTGGACCGGACGGGGGCGAGGTTACGAGCAGTACTTC,CAWTGRGRGYEQYF
TRBV6-5,many,.,TRBJ2-1,TGTGCCAGCAGTTACGAAGCGGAGCCCAATGAGCAGTTCTTC,CASSYEAEPNEQFF
TRBV9,many,TRBD1,TRBJ2-7,TGTGCCAGCAGCCAAGACAGGGGTGGGTCCTACGAGCAGTACTTC,CASSQDRGGSYEQYF
TRBV5-1,many,.,TRBJ2-1,TGCGCCAGCAGCTATGGACTACCACACCCTAATGAGCAGTTCTTC,CASSYGLPHPNEQFF
TRBV3-1,many,.,TRBJ1-3,TGTGCCAGCAGACGTCCAGGCGACACCATATATTTT,CASRRPGDTIYF
TRBV7-9,medium-sized,.,TRBJ1-5,TGTGCCAGCAGCTTAGATGGTGGGGGTTACAATCAGCCCCAGCATTTT,CASSLDGGGYNQPQHF
TRBV11-2,few,TRBD2,TRBJ2-1,TGTGCCAGCAGCTTAGGGCCTAGCGGGATAGTTTACAATGAGCAGTTCTTC,CASSLGPSGIVYNEQFF
TRBV28,many,.,TRBJ1-4,TGTGCCAGCAGCTCCTCAAAAGGGGGGTGGAATGAAAAACTGTTTTTT,CASSSSKGGWNEKLFF
TRBV7-6,few,.,TRBJ2-7,TGTGCCAGCAGCTTAGGACTGGACTCCTACGAGCAGTACTTC,CASSLGLDSYEQYF
TRBV6-1,few,.,TRBJ2-3,TGTGCCAGCAGTGAAGGGTTGAGAGATACGCAGTATTTT,CASSEGLRDTQYF
TRBV5-1,few,.,TRBJ2-7,TGCGCCAGCAGCTTCCAGGGCTACGAGCAGTACTTC,CASSFQGYEQYF
TRBV20-1,medium-sized,.,TRBJ2-3,TGCAGTGCTCGCGCCCCACTAGGTATCGGCACAGATACGCAGTATTTT,CSARAPLGIGTDTQYF
TRBV29-1,many,.,TRBJ2-7,TGCAGCGTTGAATCTGACGGCGCAGAGCAGTACTTC,CSVESDGAEQYF
TRBV12-3/TRBV12-4,many,.,TRBJ1-2,TGTGCCAGCAGAGATACAGGAGCTAACTATGGCTACACCTTC,CASRDTGANYGYTF
TRBV20-1,.,TRBD2,TRBJ2-1,TGCAGTGCACGAAAAGGACTAGCGGGACCTGGCGATGAGCAGTTCTTC,CSARKGLAGPGDEQFF
TRBV12-3/TRBV12-4,few,.,TRBJ2-5,TGTGCCAGCAGTTTAGGCCTCGTAGGGACCCAGTACTTC,CASSLGLVGTQYF
TRBV28,many,.,TRBJ2-5,TGTGCCAGCAGTTTACAGGGGCCGAAAGAGACCCAGTACTTC,CASSLQGPKETQYF
TRBV5-5,many,.,TRBJ2-7,TGTGCCAGCAGCTTGAGGGGATCGTACTTC,CASSLRGSYF
TRBV20-1,many,.,TRBJ1-2,TGCAGTGCTAATCTCAACTATGGCTACACCTTC,CSANLNYGYTF
TRBV3-1,few,.,TRBJ2-1,TGTGCCAGCAGCCCTGGTTGGGGCCGAGCTGGGAACAATGAGCAGTTCTTC,CASSPGWGRAGNNEQFF
TRBV13,many,.,TRBJ1-3,TGTGCCAGCAGCCAGCAGGTCTCTGGAAACACCATATATTTT,CASSQQVSGNTIYF
TRBV5-1,many,TRBD1,TRBJ2-7,TGCGCCAGCAGCTTGGGACAGGGGAACGAGCAGTACTTC,CASSLGQGNEQYF
TRBV24-1,many,.,TRBJ2-1,TGTGCCACCAGTGATCCAACTAGAACCCCTAACAATGAGCAGTTCTTC,CATSDPTRTPNNEQFF
TRBV5-6,many,.,TRBJ1-5,TGTGCCAGCAGCTTGGCCTCCACAGGCAATCAGCCCCAGCATTTT,CASSLASTGNQPQHF
TRBV20-1,few,.,TRBJ2-2,TGCAGTGCTAGAGCCAGGGGAACCGGGGAGCTGTTTTTT,CSARARGTGELFF
TRBV12-3/TRBV12-4,few,TRBD2,TRBJ2-3,TGTGCCAGCAGCGTTAGCGGGGTGACCACAGATACGCAGTATTTT,CASSVSGVTTDTQYF
TRBV12-3/TRBV12-4,many,TRBD1,TRBJ1-4,TGTGCCAGCAGTTCCCTAGGACAGGAGCCTTACGAAAAACTGTTTTTT,CASSSLGQEPYEKLFF
TRBV5-6,many,.,TRBJ2-1,TGTGCCAGCAGCTTGGACGGACGGAATGAGCAGTTCTTC,CASSLDGRNEQFF
TRBV12-3/TRBV12-4,many,.,TRBJ1-1,TGTGCCAGCACTACGAACTGGGAGGGGTCAACTGAAGCTTTCTTT,CASTTNWEGSTEAFF
TRBV28,few,TRBD1,TRBJ2-7,TGTGCCAGCAGTTTCCCGGGACAGGGGGCCTACGAGCAGTACTTC,CASSFPGQGAYEQYF
TRBV28,.,.,TRBJ1-5,TGTGCCAGTAGTTTCCTGCCCTCACGGGCCCCGGGCAATCAGCCCCAGCATTTT,CASSFLPSRAPGNQPQHF
TRBV28,few,.,TRBJ2-2,TGTGCCAGCAGTTTCGATGGTCCCACCGGGGAGCTGTTTTTT,CASSFDGPTGELFF
TRBV30,many,.,TRBJ2-7,TGTGCCTGGAGTGTACAGGGCAGGGGGGACTTC,CAWSVQGRGDF
TRBV12-3/TRBV12-4,many,TRBD2,TRBJ2-7,TGTGCCAGCAGCCCACTAGCGACCTCCTACGAGCAGTACTTC,CASSPLATSYEQYF
TRBV5-1,.,TRBD1,TRBJ2-1,TGCGCCAGCAGCTGGAACGGACAGGGGGGGAACAATGAGCAGTTCTTC,CASSWNGQGGNNEQFF
TRBV20-1,many,TRBD2,TRBJ2-7,TGCAGTGCTAGACCGGGACTAGCGGACTCCTACGAGCAGTACTTC,CSARPGLADSYEQYF